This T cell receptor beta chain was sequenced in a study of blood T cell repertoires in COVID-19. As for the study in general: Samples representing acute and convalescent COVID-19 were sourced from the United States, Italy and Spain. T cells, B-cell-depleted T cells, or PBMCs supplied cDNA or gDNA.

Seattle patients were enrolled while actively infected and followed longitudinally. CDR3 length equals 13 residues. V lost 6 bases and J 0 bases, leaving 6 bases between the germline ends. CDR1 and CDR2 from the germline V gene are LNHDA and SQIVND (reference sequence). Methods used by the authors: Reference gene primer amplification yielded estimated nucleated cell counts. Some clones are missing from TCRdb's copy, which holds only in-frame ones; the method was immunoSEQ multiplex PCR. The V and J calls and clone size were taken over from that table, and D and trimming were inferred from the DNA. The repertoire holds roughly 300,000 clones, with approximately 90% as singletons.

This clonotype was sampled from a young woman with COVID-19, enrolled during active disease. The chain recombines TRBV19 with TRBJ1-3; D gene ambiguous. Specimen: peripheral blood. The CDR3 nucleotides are TGTGCCAGTAGGCGGGACTCTGGAAACACCATATATTTT. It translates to CASRRDSGNTIYF.